This T cell receptor beta chain originates from a study of metastatic and nonmetastatic thyroid tumors. Thyroid surgery was preceded by no treatment in any patient. With MiXCR, TCRdb called clones anew from the PCR reads. The table shows 30,000 to 40,000 clones, with approximately 16% occurring only once. In this sample, this clone turned up many times. The sequencing input was blood. The source is a male donor with papillary thyroid cancer or a benign thyroid nodule (not recorded which). Some clones in this sample may be carry-over from other donors' samples.

The CDR3, as DNA: TGTGCCAGCAGCTTAAATGAAGGGGGCGCACCTTTCTTT. The encoded protein is CASSLNEGGAPFF. This sequence joins TRBV7-2 and TRBJ1-1; 7 bases agree with TRBD1. After removal of 2 bases from V and 12 bases from J, the junction contained 9 bases not matched to a gene. The germline CDR1 and CDR2 sequences are SGHTA and FQGNSA. CDR3 size: 13 residues.